These T cell receptor beta chains were read from a single sample in a study of CD8+ T cells in alopecia areata. The method was immunoSEQ multiplex PCR; TCRdb's version includes in-frame clones alone and lacks a portion of them. The table includes around 100,000 clones, 80% to 90% detected once. The sample consisted of CD8+ T cells sorted from blood, taken between weeks 30 and 35, from a patient treated with tofacitinib. These receptors all come from a human donor with alopecia areata. Both conserved end residues are part of each CDR3. A D gene is named only where the DNA matches it firmly. Rows may omit the clone size; those that give it use once, few, many or a size class.

. TRBJ2-2 . TRBV9 TGTGCCAGCAGTCGGAACACCGGGGAGCTGTTTTTT CASSRNTGELFF
. TRBJ2-2 . TRBV5-4 TGTGCCAGCAGCTTAGAAACCGGGGAGCTGTTTTTT CASSLETGELFF
TRBD1 TRBJ1-1 once TRBV4-1 TGCGCCAGCAGCCAAGGGACAGGGAGGAGAACTGAAGCTTTCTTT CASSQGTGRRTEAFF
TRBD1 TRBJ2-5 . TRBV2 TGTGCCAGCCAGGACAGGGATGGAGAGACCCAGTACTTC CASQDRDGETQYF
TRBD1 TRBJ2-7 . TRBV27 TGTGCCAGCAGTTCTCGGACAGGGCGGGAGCAGTACTTC CASSSRTGREQYF
. TRBJ2-1 . TRBV19 TGTGCCAGTAGTTCCAGCATAGGCTCCTACAATGAGCAGTTCTTC CASSSSIGSYNEQFF
TRBD1 TRBJ2-5 once TRBV7-9 TGTGCCAGCAGCCTACAGGGGTACTTCAGAGGGACCCAGTACTTC CASSLQGYFRGTQYF
TRBD1 TRBJ2-5 once TRBV6-5 TGTGCCAGCAGTACCGGGACAGCCCAAGAGACCCAGTACTTC CASSTGTAQETQYF
. TRBJ2-7 . TRBV2 TGTGCCAGCAGCAACTCGCCCGAGCAGTACTTC CASSNSPEQYF
. TRBJ1-1 . TRBV19 TGTGCCAGTAGTACTCTAATGAACACTGAAGCTTTCTTT CASSTLMNTEAFF
. TRBJ2-5 . TRBV7-9 TGTGCCAGCAGCTTACACTCGAGGGAGACCCAGTACTTC CASSLHSRETQYF
. TRBJ1-1 . TRBV19 TGTGCCAGTAGTGTTGGCAGGGGAACTGAAGCTTTCTTT CASSVGRGTEAFF
. TRBJ2-7 . TRBV7-9 TGTGCCAGCAGCTCCGAAAGCTCCTACGAGCAGTACTTC CASSSESSYEQYF
. TRBJ1-2 . TRBV29-1 TGCAGCGCCTTTACGAGACCTGGCTACACCTTC CSAFTRPGYTF
TRBD1 TRBJ2-1 . TRBV5-6 TGTGCCAGCAGCCCACTGACAGGGGGGTATGAGCAGTTCTTC CASSPLTGGYEQFF
TRBD2 TRBJ2-1 . TRBV29-1 TGCAGCGTTGACAGCTCCACTAGCGACGAGCAGTTCTTC CSVDSSTSDEQFF
TRBD2 TRBJ2-7 . TRBV2 TGTGCCAGCCTCCCGGGGGGGGGCTACGAGCAGTACTTC CASLPGGGYEQYF
TRBD1 TRBJ1-1 . TRBV10-3 TGTGCCATCACCGAAACAACAGGGGTCACTGAAGCTTTCTTT CAITETTGVTEAFF
TRBD2 TRBJ2-1 once TRBV6-5 TGTGCCAGCAGTTACTCGTGGGGCGGGAGGGCCGATGAGCAGTTCTTC CASSYSWGGRADEQFF
. TRBJ2-7 . TRBV7-9 TGTGCCAGCAGCTCGGCAGGGGCAGGGCCCTCCATGTACGAGCAGTACTTC CASSSAGAGPSMYEQYF
. TRBJ2-1 . TRBV2 TGTGCCAGCACTGGGCGGGACAGCGAGTTCTTC CASTGRDSEFF
. TRBJ2-1 . TRBV12-5 TGTGCTAGTGGCTCATCCGGGACCGACAATTACAATGAGCAGTTCTTC CASGSSGTDNYNEQFF
. TRBJ2-1 . TRBV5-6 TGTGCCAGCAGCTTGTCGAGTCGCGAGCAGTTCTTC CASSLSSREQFF
. TRBJ2-7 . TRBV30 TGTGCCTGGAGTGAGGGGCCGGACATCGACGAGCAGTACTTC CAWSEGPDIDEQYF
TRBD2 TRBJ2-7 . TRBV30 TGTGATATAGCGGGAGGGCCGGACGAGCAGTACTTC CDIAGGPDEQYF
. TRBJ2-7 . TRBV5-4 TGTGCCAGCAGTAGGGACGGTTATTACGAGCAGTACTTC CASSRDGYYEQYF
. TRBJ2-1 once TRBV7-8 TGTGCCAGCAGCCGAACAGGGACGAGCTCCTACAATGAGCAGTTCTTC CASSRTGTSSYNEQFF
. TRBJ2-7 . TRBV6-5 TGTGCCAGCAGTTACTCGATCAGTTACGAGCAGTACTTC CASSYSISYEQYF
TRBD1 TRBJ2-7 . TRBV30 TGTGCCTGGAGTGCTGGGACAGGGGGTGACGAGCAGTACTTC CAWSAGTGGDEQYF
TRBD2 TRBJ2-1 once TRBV4-1 TGCGCCAGCAGCCCTGGCCTCGGGGGGGCGAATGAGCAGTTCTTC CASSPGLGGANEQFF
. TRBJ2-1 . TRBV27 TGTGCCAGCAGTTCATGGCCGTTAACAGGGATTGGGGTTTACAATGAGCAGTTCTTC CASSSWPLTGIGVYNEQFF
TRBD1 TRBJ1-2 . TRBV19 TGTGCCAGTAGTACGGGACAGGTTCGTTATGGCTACACCTTC CASSTGQVRYGYTF
. TRBJ1-1 . TRBV19 TGTGCCAGTAGTATAGTTGGAGGGGGAGGCACTGAAGCTTTCTTT CASSIVGGGGTEAFF
. TRBJ1-1 few TRBV7-9 TGTGCCAGCAGGGGGCCGGGGGCGGCCACTGAAGCTTTCTTT CASRGPGAATEAFF
. TRBJ2-5 . TRBV5-4 TGTGCCAGCAGCCTCGAACAAGAGACCCAGTACTTC CASSLEQETQYF
TRBD2 TRBJ2-1 . TRBV5-6 TGTGCCAGCAGCTTGACTCTGGGCCTAGCGGGAGTAAATGAGCAGTTCTTC CASSLTLGLAGVNEQFF
. TRBJ2-3 . TRBV27 TGTGCCAGCAGTCGCACCGGGGGATCGAGCACAGATACGCAGTATTTT CASSRTGGSSTDTQYF
. TRBJ2-3 . TRBV7-3 TGTGCCAGCAGCTTTACCAGCGGGAGCACAGATACGCAGTATTTT CASSFTSGSTDTQYF
. TRBJ1-4 . TRBV27 TGTGCCAGCAGTCTCGCCGGCAGAACTAATGAAAAACTGTTTTTT CASSLAGRTNEKLFF
TRBD1 TRBJ2-1 . TRBV7-8 TGTGCCAGCAGATCCAACAGGGGTTCCTACAATGAGCAGTTCTTC CASRSNRGSYNEQFF
TRBD1 TRBJ2-4 . TRBV4-1 TGCGCCAGCAGCCAAGCGACAGGGGAAAACATTCAGTACTTC CASSQATGENIQYF
. TRBJ2-7 . TRBV2 TGTGCCAGCAGTGATCCGGTGTACGAGCAGTACTTC CASSDPVYEQYF
TRBD2 TRBJ2-3 . TRBV27 TGTGCCAGCGCTGGACTAGCGGGCACAGATACGCAGTATTTT CASAGLAGTDTQYF
. TRBJ2-7 . TRBV7-6 TGTGCCAGCAGCTTATACGCAGGCAGCTCCTACGAGCAGTACTTC CASSLYAGSSYEQYF
TRBD1 TRBJ2-1 . TRBV19 TGTGCCAGTAGCTCAGGGGGAGATTACAATGAGCAGTTCTTC CASSSGGDYNEQFF
. TRBJ2-7 . TRBV4-2 TGTGCCAGCAGCCAAGTGGATACAGGGACGCACGAGCAGTACTTC CASSQVDTGTHEQYF
. TRBJ2-5 . TRBV4-1 TGCGCCAGCAGCCTGGCTAGCGCCCAAGAGACCCAGTACTTC CASSLASAQETQYF
. TRBJ2-3 . TRBV11-2 TGTGCCAGCAGCTTCGTAGATACGCAGTATTTT CASSFVDTQYF
. TRBJ2-2 . TRBV2 TGTGCCAGCAGTGATGGCCGGCTCGAGCTGTTTTTT CASSDGRLELFF
TRBD1 TRBJ1-2 . TRBV2 TGTGCCAGTGCGGACAGGGAGGCTAACTATGGCTACACCTTC CASADREANYGYTF